This TCR beta chain was retrieved from a study of T cell responses to AZD1222 COVID-19 vaccine. General observations from the study: Variant regions that are unmutated are reportedly the target of nearly half of spike-specific TCRs. Clonal diversity was possibly underestimated, and the donors were mostly white British, with more females.

CDR3 length: 15 amino acids. V was clipped by 2 bases and J by 0 bases, with 11 bases between them. Per germline, CDR1 SGHTA and CDR2 FQGTGA. Of note for this clone: Its specificity is not known.

The table came from immunoSEQ multiplex PCR; TCRdb's copy has only in-frame clones and leaves some out. The sample shows about 120,000 clones, approximately 90% of them seen only once. This TCR derives from an adult who received the AZD1222 COVID-19 vaccine. The sample was peripheral blood, taken 28 days after the second AZD1222 dose. This chain joins TRBV7-3 and TRBJ2-7, with unresolved D. The CDR3 nucleotides read TGTGCCAGCAGCTTATCGGGCGGATCCTCCTACGAGCAGTACTTC. Protein: CASSLSGGSSYEQYF.